The next 32 T cell receptor beta chains were all read from a single sample in a study of beta chain features in type 1 diabetes. Study results and limitations: Shorter TCRB CDR3s, moderately but significantly so, marked every one of the four CD4+ subsets in Type 1 diabetes patients.

For these TCRs, the target antigens are not known. Sequencing targeted expressed TCRB transcripts, as all isolated RNA had been reverse transcribed. Measured with immunoSEQ multiplex PCR; TCRdb has only the in-frame clones, and not every one. The repertoire has hundreds of thousands of clones, roughly 12% of them found once; the top ten carry approximately 0.022%. The sample was naive CD4+ T cells from blood. The receptors were sampled from a young man with type 1 diabetes.

This clone has a handful of counts. The V call is TRBV30, the J call TRBJ2-7; D is undetermined. The CDR3 length is 12 residues. V was pared by 2 bases and J by 0 bases, with 5 bases between. CDR1 and CDR2 (germline): GTSNPN, SVGIG (reference sequence). In DNA, the CDR3 is TGTGCCTGGAGTCGGTTCTCCTACGAGCAGTACTTC. Translated, it gives CAWSRFSYEQYF.

J is TRBJ2-2 and V is TRBV5-1; perhaps TRBD2 as D (5 bases). V lost 0 bases to trimming and J lost 0 bases, with 9 bases between them. This CDR3 is 16 amino acids long. Germline loops: CDR1 SGHRS, CDR2 YFSETQ. The CDR3 DNA reads as TGCGCCAGCAGCTTGGGAGGGCAGGCGAACACCGGGGAGCTGTTTTTT. Amino acids: CASSLGGQANTGELFF.

Only a few counts were recorded for this clone. The rearrangement links TRBV18 to TRBJ2-4; D remains unclear. The CDR3 runs 16 residues. With 3 bases removed from V and 1 base from J, the gap between germline ends came to 13 bases. Looked up from germline, CDR1 is KGHSH and CDR2 is LQKENI. Here the CDR3 DNA reads TGTGCCAGCTCACCGTGGGCCCTCAGCGCCAAAAACATTCAGTACTTC. Translated, it gives CASSPWALSAKNIQYF. Using reference TRBV18 and TRBJ2-4 for the parts outside the CDR3, the full variable domain is NAGVMQNPRHLVRRRGQEARLRCSPMKGHSHVYWYRQLPEEGLKFMVYLQKENIIDESGMPKERFSAEFPKEGPSILRIQQVVRGDSAAYFCASSPWALSAKNIQYFGAGTRLSVL.

This clone was seen only a few times. The chain couples TRBV7-6 to TRBJ2-7; 9 bases are a match to TRBD2. V was clipped by 1 base and J by 2 bases; unmatched bases: 9. Per the germline V gene, CDR1 is SGHVS and CDR2 is FNYEAQ. The CDR3 is made up of 17 amino acids. CDR3 amino acids: CASSLGSSGEATYEQYF. In nucleotides, the CDR3 is TGTGCCAGCAGCTTAGGTTCTAGCGGGGAAGCTACCTACGAGCAGTACTTC.

This clone was seen only a few times. The rearrangement uses TRBV7-2 and TRBJ1-1, with D perhaps matching TRBD1 (6 bases). Trimming removed 2 bases from V and 3 bases from J, with 10 bases in between. The CDR3 is 14 amino acids. Per germline, CDR1 SGHTA and CDR2 FQGNSA. The CDR3 DNA is TGTGCCAGCAGCTTAAATCCAGGGGACACTGAAGCTTTCTTT. Translated: CASSLNPGDTEAFF.

This clone came up a few times. CDR3 coding DNA: TGTGCCAGCAGCTTCTTCCGGGGACAGTCCTACAATGAGCAGTTCTTC. Translated, it gives CASSFFRGQSYNEQFF. V usage is TRBV27 and J usage is TRBJ2-1, with 7 bases aligning to TRBD1. V lost 6 bases, J lost 1 base, and 9 bases stayed unmatched. The CDR3 is 16 residues long. Germline V gene data show CDR1 as MNHEY and CDR2 as SMNVEV (reference sequence).

This clone was recorded a few times. The chain recombines TRBV12-2 with TRBJ2-7; no DNA check was done on the table's D call, TRBD1. TRBV12-2 is termed a pseudogene. There are 15 residues in the CDR3. This CDR3 is CASRLGRSFPSAQYF. In DNA, the CDR3 is TGTGCAAGTCGCTTAGGCAGGTCCTTCCCCTCAGCGCAGTACTTC.

This rearrangement joins TRBV30 to TRBJ2-7; a possible D gene is TRBD1 (6 bases). The CDR3 runs to 15 residues. Between the trimmed V and J ends, which lost 0 bases and 6 bases, there was a span of 18 bases. Germline loops: CDR1 GTSNPN, CDR2 SVGIG (reference sequence). The CDR3 DNA is TGTGCCTGGAGTGTACTCCCAGGGGTAGGGGTCGAGCAGTACTTC. It encodes CAWSVLPGVGVEQYF. Together with reference TRBV30 and TRBJ2-7, the CDR3 gives the full variable domain: SQTIHQWPATLVQPVGSPLSLECTVEGTSNPNLYWYRQAAGRGLQLLFYSVGIGQISSEVPQNLSASRPQDRQFILSSKKLLLSDSGFYLCAWSVLPGVGVEQYFGPGTRLTVT.

This rearrangement joins TRBV7-3 to TRBJ2-3, with 14 positions matching TRBD2. V lost 5 bases to trimming and J lost 1 base; unmatched junction nucleotides: 2. Per germline, CDR1 SGHTA and CDR2 FQGTGA. The CDR3 has 16 amino acids. The CDR3 DNA follows: TGTGCCAGCAGCCCGGGACTAGCGGGGGGCACAGATACGCAGTATTTT. This gives the protein CASSPGLAGGTDTQYF.

This clone was picked up a small number of times. This chain connects TRBV6-5 to TRBJ2-7, with 9 bases that match TRBD1. J gave up 7 bases and V 0 bases, and 7 bases lay outside the gene matches. This CDR3 has 15 amino acids. Germline lookup yields CDR1 MNHEY and CDR2 SVGAGI. This chain's CDR3 is CASSYSGTGLGEQYF. CDR3 sequence (DNA): TGTGCCAGCAGTTACTCCGGGACAGGGCTGGGGGAGCAGTACTTC.

This chain links TRBV10-3 with TRBJ1-1; 8 bases map to TRBD1. The CDR3 runs to 13 residues. CDR1 ENHRY and CDR2 SYGVKD come from the germline V gene. J lost 1 base, V lost 10 bases, and 5 bases had no gene match. The DNA of the CDR3 is TGTGCCAGTCAGGGGGCGCAGAACACTGAAGCTTTCTTT. Translated, it gives CASQGAQNTEAFF.

V gene TRBV25-1 combines with J gene TRBJ1-1; the match to TRBD1 covers 12 bases. Germline V gene data show CDR1 as MGHDK and CDR2 as SYGVNS. Losses at the gene ends were 8 bases for V and 8 bases for J; bases not matched to a gene: 6. The CDR3 runs to 13 residues. The CDR3 is CASRDRGLGEAFF. In DNA, the CDR3 is TGTGCCAGCCGGGACAGGGGGCTTGGAGAAGCTTTCTTT.

The V call is TRBV11-1, the J call TRBJ1-3, with D possibly TRBD1 on 6 matching bases. Trimming took off 5 bases at V and 3 bases at J, with 14 bases between the two ends. This CDR3 spans 15 amino acids. Germline-derived CDR1 and CDR2 are SGHAT and FQDESV (reference sequence). The CDR3 coding sequence is TGTGCCAGCAGCGCCGGGACATTCTATGGAAACACCATATATTTT. Its protein product is CASSAGTFYGNTIYF.

The chain couples TRBV10-3 to TRBJ1-5; 7 bases agree with TRBD1. V lost 6 bases to trimming and J lost 4 bases; unmatched junction nucleotides: 6. The CDR3 has 14 amino acids. Germline CDR1 ENHRY, CDR2 SYGVKD. CDR3 in DNA: TGTGCCATCAGGGGGGACAGTCGTAATCAGCCCCAGCATTTT. Translated: CAIRGDSRNQPQHF.

The J gene is TRBJ2-7, the V gene TRBV5-1; D gene uncertain. V lost 6 bases and J lost 2, with 12 bases in between. Germline V lookup: CDR1 SGHRS, CDR2 YFSETQ. The CDR3 extends over 13 amino acids. CDR3 in DNA: TGCGCCAGCACCCCTGTGGGGACCTACGAGCAGTACTTC. It encodes CASTPVGTYEQYF.

This clone was counted between two and nine times. CDR3 DNA: TGTGCCAGCAGCCCCCGGACGGAATATACGCAGTATTTT. It translates to CASSPRTEYTQYF. The rearrangement links TRBV7-9 to TRBJ2-3; D is undetermined. The length of the CDR3 is 13 residues. Trimming cost V 5 bases and J 7 bases, with 13 bases left between them. The V gene's germline CDR1 is SEHNR and CDR2 FQNEAQ (reference sequence).

This clone was counted a few times. J is TRBJ1-4 and V is TRBV9; D possibly corresponds to TRBD1 (5 bases). Per the germline V gene, CDR1 is SGDLS and CDR2 is YYNGEE. The CDR3 covers 15 residues. V lost 4 bases to trimming and J lost 4 bases, with 14 bases between them. The CDR3 sequence is CASSPPGGGNEKLFF. The CDR3 region has the DNA TGTGCCAGCAGCCCCCCGGGCGGGGGTAATGAAAAACTGTTTTTT.

The V gene is TRBV7-2, the J gene TRBJ2-1; 7 bases agree with TRBD2. The V gene end was trimmed by 1 base and the J gene end by 1 base; junction bases not matched to a gene: 4. The CDR3 extends over 16 amino acids. Looked up from germline, CDR1 is SGHTA and CDR2 is FQGNSA. In nucleotides, the CDR3 is TGTGCCAGCAGCTTAGAACTAGCGATGTCCTACAATGAGCAGTTCTTC. Encoded protein: CASSLELAMSYNEQFF.

This clone has only a few counts. The chain couples TRBV27 to TRBJ2-1; no clear D. The V and J ends lost 5 bases and 3 bases respectively, with 20 bases between them. The CDR3 spans 17 residues. Germline loops: CDR1 MNHEY, CDR2 SMNVEV (reference sequence). CDR3 DNA sequence: TGTGCCAGCAGTACGGTCTTACTCGGCCAAATCTACAATGAGCAGTTCTTC. This translates into CASSTVLLGQIYNEQFF.

This clone was observed a few times. This same CDR3 is encoded by further DNA sequences in the sample. This chain joins TRBV10-3 and TRBJ1-5; D not resolved. Trimming left V 0 bases short and J 7 bases short, with 7 bases between. This CDR3 has 13 residues. CDR1 is ENHRY, CDR2 SYGVKD, per germline. For the CDR3, the DNA is TGTGCCATCAGTGAGTCGGAGGGCCAGCCCCAGCATTTT. Translation gives CAISESEGQPQHF.

This clone was counted between two and nine times. The rearrangement joins TRBV14 to TRBJ2-7; no clear D gene. The ends were cut back, 5 bases at V and 0 bases at J, with 5 bases in the middle. The germline V gene encodes CDR1 SGHDN and CDR2 FVKESK. The CDR3 spans 12 residues. This CDR3 reads CASSADSYEQYF. As DNA, the CDR3 is TGTGCCAGCAGCGCCGACTCCTACGAGCAGTACTTC.

This clone was found a few times. This chain connects TRBV9 to TRBJ2-5; no reliable D call. Between the trimmed V and J ends, which lost 6 bases and 5 bases, there was a span of 14 bases. This CDR3 contains 13 residues. Germline V CDR1 and CDR2: SGDLS, YYNGEE. This CDR3 reads CASTGGERETQYF. CDR3 DNA: TGTGCCAGCACAGGCGGAGAGCGCGAGACCCAGTACTTC.

V and J are TRBV6-6 and TRBJ2-3; TRBD2 might be the D (5 bases). The CDR3 is made up of 12 amino acids. Germline CDR1 reads MNHNY; CDR2 reads SVGAGI (reference sequence). Trimming left V 4 bases short and J 5 bases short, with 7 bases between. The CDR3, as DNA: TGTGCCAGCAGTTCGAGGGAAGATACGCAGTATTTT. It translates to CASSSREDTQYF.

The table lists this clone with a few counts. The chain links TRBV29-1 to TRBJ2-1; 14 bases line up with TRBD2. This CDR3 comprises 16 residues. Germline trimming cut 4 bases from V and 5 bases from J; bases unmatched to any gene: 7. CDR1 SQVTM and CDR2 ANQGSEA come from the germline V gene. In DNA, the CDR3 is TGCAGCGTTGGAGCGGGACTAGCGGGGGTTGACAATGAGCAGTTCTTC. Its translation: CSVGAGLAGVDNEQFF.

The chain couples TRBV10-3 to TRBJ2-1; D unclear. V dropped 4 bases and J dropped 5 bases, with 9 bases sitting between them. The V gene's germline CDR1 is ENHRY and CDR2 SYGVKD. The CDR3 runs to 13 residues. The CDR3 reads CAISAATNNEQFF. The CDR3 DNA is TGTGCCATCAGTGCGGCTACAAACAATGAGCAGTTCTTC.

This clone showed up just a few times. The genes are TRBV5-1 and TRBJ2-2; D might be TRBD1 (6 bases). CDR1 and CDR2 from the germline V gene are SGHRS and YFSETQ. The CDR3 covers 16 residues. Trimming removed 0 bases from V and 4 bases from J, with 13 bases in between. As DNA, the CDR3 is TGCGCCAGCAGCTTGGACCCAGGGGTTGGCACCGGGGAGCTGTTTTTT. It encodes CASSLDPGVGTGELFF.

This clone was observed a few times. The chain uses TRBV30 and TRBJ1-2; 8 nucleotides line up with TRBD1. The CDR3 has 13 amino acids. Unmatched junction bases numbered 6, after V lost 1 base and J lost 8 bases. Germline CDR1 and CDR2: GTSNPN and SVGIG (reference sequence). The CDR3 loop is CAWSGTGNLGYTF. The CDR3 coding sequence is TGTGCCTGGAGTGGGACAGGGAATCTAGGCTACACCTTC.

A few counts support this clone. J is TRBJ1-5 and V is TRBV15, with 9 bases aligning to TRBD1. This CDR3 region has 15 residues. The V gene end was trimmed by 5 bases and the J gene end by 1 base; junction bases not matched to a gene: 3. Germline V gene data show CDR1 as LNHNV and CDR2 as YYDKDF (reference sequence). CDR3 in amino acids: CATSRTGVSNQPQHF. The CDR3 nucleotides are TGTGCCACCAGCCGGACAGGGGTAAGCAATCAGCCCCAGCATTTT. The complete variable domain, with remaining parts taken from reference TRBV15 and TRBJ1-5, reads DAMVIQNPRYQVTQFGKPVTLSCSQTLNHNVMYWYQQKSSQAPKLLFHYYDKDFNNEADTPDNFQSRRPNTSFCFLDIRSPGLGDTAMYLCATSRTGVSNQPQHFGDGTRLSIL.

This clone was found a few times. The chain joins TRBV2 to TRBJ1-4, with 7 bases fitting TRBD1. The V gene end was trimmed by 4 bases and the J gene end by 1 base; junction bases not matched to a gene: 3. Germline CDR1 reads SNHLY; CDR2 reads FYNNEI. The CDR3 contains 15 residues. CDR3 residues: CASSVRQGTNEKLFF. The CDR3 nucleotides are TGTGCCAGCAGTGTTAGACAGGGAACTAATGAAAAACTGTTTTTT.

V is TRBV2 and J is TRBJ2-7; D not certain. Germline lookup yields CDR1 SNHLY and CDR2 FYNNEI. V was cut by 6 bases and J by 4 bases, with 7 bases left in between. The CDR3 spans 11 residues. In nucleotides, the CDR3 is TGTGCCAGCAGGAGAGTGTACGAGCAGTACTTC. This gives the protein CASRRVYEQYF.

This clone was counted a few times. This rearrangement joins TRBV5-1 to TRBJ2-3, with 12 bases that match TRBD2. This CDR3 has 16 residues. V shed 4 bases, J shed 5 bases, and the junction held 8 bases outside the gene matches. In germline, CDR1 is SGHRS, CDR2 YFSETQ. CDR3 in amino acids: CASSPPSGGAGDTQYF. DNA of the CDR3: TGCGCCAGCAGCCCGCCTAGCGGGGGGGCGGGAGATACGCAGTATTTT. The full variable domain, with the rest looked up from reference TRBV5-1 and TRBJ2-3, is KAGVTQTPRYLIKTRGQQVTLSCSPISGHRSVSWYQQTPGQGLQFLFEYFSETQRNKGNFPGRFSGRQFSNSRSEMNVSTLELGDSALYLCASSPPSGGAGDTQYFGPGTRLTVL.

This clone has just a few counts. V and J are TRBV9 and TRBJ1-3; no firm D call. CDR1 and CDR2 from the germline V gene are SGDLS and YYNGEE. This CDR3 is 16 amino acids long. Trimming shortened V by 1 base and J by 0 bases, and 11 bases separated the two germline ends. The CDR3 reads CASSVSPRSSGNTIYF. CDR3 DNA sequence: TGTGCCAGCAGCGTAAGCCCAAGGAGCTCTGGAAACACCATATATTTT.